This is a list of T cell receptor beta chains from one sample in a study of blood T cells in healthy people across ages. TCRdb processed the 5' RACE reads anew with MiXCR; each CDR3 protein has one entry. The repertoire holds 1,500,000 or so distinct CDR3 sequences, with 55% to 75% as singletons. Sequenced sample: blood. The receptors here all came from a man in his late teens or twenties in good health. Each CDR3 is given with its conserved first and last residue. The order of the fields is D gene, V gene, J gene, clone size, CDR3 protein, CDR3 DNA. The D gene is left open where the match is weak. The listing skips clone size in some rows; elsewhere it reads once, few, many or a size class.

-	TRBV28	TRBJ2-4	-	CASRTRDPDKNIQYF	TGTGCCAGCAGGACCAGGGATCCGGACAAAAACATTCAGTACTTC
-	TRBV29-1	TRBJ1-5	-	CSFSAGGSQPQHF	TGCAGCTTCTCAGCGGGGGGAAGTCAGCCCCAGCATTTT
TRBD2	TRBV20-1	TRBJ2-3	-	CSVPGTTSTDTQYF	TGCAGTGTACCCGGGACTACAAGCACAGATACGCAGTATTTT
TRBD2	TRBV4-3	TRBJ2-7	-	CASSQFSGGSYEQYF	TGCGCCAGCAGCCAATTTAGCGGGGGCTCCTACGAGCAGTACTTC
-	TRBV20-1	TRBJ2-3	-	CSARTRDLYTDTQYF	TGCAGTGCTCGAACGCGGGACCTCTACACAGATACGCAGTATTTT
TRBD1	TRBV7-2	TRBJ1-5	few	CASSQDREYQPQHF	TGTGCCAGCAGCCAGGACAGGGAGTATCAGCCCCAGCATTTT
TRBD1	TRBV15	TRBJ1-1	-	CATSPGTGGSAAFF	TGTGCTACCAGTCCCGGGACAGGGGGTTCGGCGGCTTTCTTT
-	TRBV4-1	TRBJ1-6	few	CASSQDVGELSSYNSPLHF	TGCGCCAGCAGCCAAGATGTCGGGGAGCTAAGCTCCTATAATTCACCCCTCCACTTT
TRBD1	TRBV7-2	TRBJ1-1	-	CASSPLRGLTGATEAFF	TGTGCCAGCAGCCCCCTTAGAGGGCTGACAGGGGCGACTGAAGCTTTCTTT
-	TRBV4-1	TRBJ1-2	-	CASSQVTVGGYTF	TGCGCCAGCAGCCAAGTGACGGTTGGGGGCTACACCTTC
-	TRBV28	TRBJ2-5	-	CASSFHHRTEPSTDQETQYF	TGTGCCAGCAGTTTTCACCACCGGACCGAACCCTCGACAGACCAAGAGACCCAGTACTTC
-	TRBV20-1	TRBJ2-7	-	CSARAHIADSPYEQYF	TGCAGTGCTAGAGCACATATAGCGGACTCCCCCTACGAGCAGTACTTC
-	TRBV19	TRBJ1-5	once	CASSLPGRPNQPQHF	TGTGCCAGTAGTCTTCCAGGACGGCCTAATCAGCCCCAGCATTTT
-	TRBV29-1	TRBJ2-7	few	CSVGQQGYEQYF	TGCAGCGTTGGGCAACAGGGCTACGAGCAGTACTTC
-	TRBV6-5	TRBJ2-3	-	CASSITSLDTQYF	TGTGCCAGCAGTATCACGTCTCTCGATACGCAGTATTTT
-	TRBV12-3/TRBV12-4	TRBJ2-6	-	CASRRAAGANVLTF	TGTGCCAGCAGAAGGGCGGCTGGGGCCAACGTCCTGACTTTC
TRBD1	TRBV5-1	TRBJ1-4	-	CASMGTAGEKLFF	TGCGCCAGCATGGGGACAGCTGGAGAAAAACTGTTTTTT
TRBD1	TRBV12-3/TRBV12-4	TRBJ1-2	few	CASSLLGQGDGYTF	TGTGCCAGCAGTTTACTAGGCCAGGGGGACGGCTACACCTTC
TRBD1	TRBV3-1	TRBJ2-7	-	CASSPRQGQPYEQYF	TGTGCCAGCAGCCCCCGACAGGGGCAACCCTACGAGCAGTACTTC
TRBD1	TRBV4-1	TRBJ1-2	-	CASSQDGAGTEYGYTF	TGCGCCAGCAGCCAAGATGGAGCCGGGACAGAGTATGGCTACACCTTC
-	TRBV13	TRBJ2-7	few	CASSPTNSAYEQYF	TGTGCCAGCAGCCCTACCAATTCCGCCTACGAGCAGTACTTC
-	TRBV10-3	TRBJ2-1	-	CAIMGGTEQFF	TGTGCCATCATGGGGGGAACTGAGCAGTTCTTC
-	TRBV6-2/TRBV6-3	TRBJ2-7	once	CASSPGQATQYF	TGTGCCAGCAGCCCTGGTCAGGCCACCCAGTACTTC
-	TRBV5-6	TRBJ1-2	-	CASSVRNQQGHGYTF	TGTGCCAGCAGCGTGAGGAACCAACAGGGACATGGCTACACCTTC
-	TRBV6-2/TRBV6-3	TRBJ2-7	few	CASGPLYEQYF	TGTGCCAGCGGGCCGCTCTACGAGCAGTACTTC